This TCR beta chain was recorded in a study of T-cell memory formation after mild COVID-19. Study information: TCR clusters largely stayed donor specific.

Germline CDR1 is MNHEY and CDR2 is SVGEGT. Trimming took off 2 bases at V and 3 bases at J, with 8 bases between the two ends. The CDR3 runs 13 residues. Sample barcodes and UMIs were carried by the TCR alpha and TCR beta cDNA libraries that 5'RACE generated with constant-segment primers. TCRdb recomputed calls from the 5' RACE reads with MiXCR, one row per CDR3 protein. The data contain about 390,000 distinct CDR3 sequences, 20% to 25% of them singletons. This clonotype was seen more than once but under ten times. Its specificity is unknown. Points from the study as a whole: Clones which contracted sat mainly in CM and EM if CD4+, and in EMRA if CD8+. Among clones contracting day 15 to 85, CD4/CD8 was balanced, whereas later expanders leaned CD4+.

The chain uses TRBV6-2 or TRBV6-3 and TRBJ2-7; D gene uncertain. Sequencing used PBMCs or a T cell subset sorted from them (not recorded which). The origin of this receptor is an adult woman who had mild COVID-19 (a few samples of this study predate the infection). Cell type and time point are not known. The CDR3 here is CASSYDDNYEQYF. The CDR3 coding sequence is TGTGCCAGCAGTTACGACGACAACTACGAGCAGTACTTC.